One and the same sample provided the 6 T cell receptor beta chains below, sequenced in a study of T cell responses to AZD1222 COVID-19 vaccine (dated by TCRdb to the early 2020s). Libraries were made using the immunoSEQ multiplex PCR assay. TCRdb's version of the immuneACCESS table is confined to in-frame rearrangements and falls short of the full clone set. An unresolved V gene accounts for under half of the shortfall where checked; the remainder is of unknown origin. This sample comprises some 92,000 clones, approximately 89% of them detected only once. In total, the top ten clones hold 5.2% of the sample. The time point label, read with the paper, signifies: baseline before first vaccination. The intended sense of this specimen's treatment or condition label: meningococcal conjugate vaccine given as trial control. This material consisted of peripheral blood, taken on day 0 of MenACWY control vaccination. These receptors all come from an adult in good health.

This clone was seen a few times. This chain joins TRBV3-1 (or the pseudogene TRBV3-2) and TRBJ2-7; a weak D match, TRBD2 (6 bases). Looked up from germline, CDR1 is LGHDT and CDR2 is YNNKEL (reference sequence). The length of the CDR3 is 16 residues. V was cut by 0 bases and J by 3 bases, with 15 bases left in between. CDR3 bases: TGTGCCAGCAGCCAAGATACGAGGACTAACAACTACGAGCAGTACTTC. This encodes CASSQDTRTNNYEQYF.

Written as DNA, the CDR3 is TGTGCCAGCAGCGGATTACCCCGGGCTTCACCCCTCCACTTT. It codes for CASSGLPRASPLHF. This sequence joins TRBV2 and TRBJ1-6; D not certain. Trimming took 6 bases from V and 9 from J, leaving 15 bases between them. The germline V gene has CDR1 SNHLY and CDR2 FYNNEI. CDR3 length: 14 amino acids. The full variable domain, rest sourced from reference TRBV2 and TRBJ1-6, is EPEVTQTPSHQVTQMGQEVILRCVPISNHLYFYWYRQILGQKVEFLVSFYNNEISEKSEIFDDQFSVERPDGSNFTLKIRSTKLEDSAMYFCASSGLPRASPLHFGNGTRLTVT.

This clone was picked up one time. The chain has TRBV23-1 and TRBJ1-1; 9 bases match TRBD1. TRBV23-1 is designated an ORF whose function remains uncertain. This CDR3 region has 16 residues. Trimming removed 2 bases from V and 6 bases from J; junction bases left unmatched: 10. The CDR3 coding sequence is TGCGCCAGCAGTCAAGGCCGCGGGGACAGGGATGCTGAAGCTTTCTTT. Its protein is CASSQGRGDRDAEAFF.

The rearrangement links TRBV15 to TRBJ2-3; 7 bases match TRBD2. The CDR3 sequence is 17 residues long. The V gene's germline CDR1 is LNHNV and CDR2 YYDKDF (reference sequence). Losses at the gene ends were 0 bases for V and 4 bases for J; bases not matched to a gene: 10. The DNA of the CDR3 is TGTGCCACCAGCAGAGAAGGAGCGGGGTGGGGGGCAGATACGCAGTATTTT. Amino acid sequence: CATSREGAGWGADTQYF. Using reference TRBV15 and TRBJ2-3 for the parts outside the CDR3, the full variable domain is DAMVIQNPRYQVTQFGKPVTLSCSQTLNHNVMYWYQQKSSQAPKLLFHYYDKDFNNEADTPDNFQSRRPNTSFCFLDIRSPGLGDTAMYLCATSREGAGWGADTQYFGPGTRLTVL.

V is TRBV14 and J is TRBJ1-1; the D gene is possibly TRBD1 (5 bases). This CDR3 is built from 13 residues. Germline V lookup: CDR1 SGHDN, CDR2 FVKESK. V lost 4 bases, J lost 7 bases, and 13 bases lay in between. CDR3 sequence reads: CASSRRPQGEAFF. CDR3 DNA sequence: TGTGCCAGCAGCCGACGACCTCAGGGTGAAGCTTTCTTT. The full variable domain, its missing parts supplied by reference TRBV14 and TRBJ1-1, is EAGVTQFPSHSVIEKGQTVTLRCDPISGHDNLYWYRRVMGKEIKFLLHFVKESKQDESGMPNNRFLAERTGGTYSTLKVQPAELEDSGVYFCASSRRPQGEAFFGQGTRLTVV.

The CDR3 sequence is CATSRDRGGWAQPQHF. The CDR3 bases are TGTGCCACCAGCAGAGATCGAGGGGGTTGGGCTCAGCCCCAGCATTTT. The rearrangement joins TRBV15 to TRBJ1-5; possible D gene TRBD1, 6 bases. Trimming stripped 0 bases from V and 6 bases from J, with 15 bases between. The germline gives CDR1 LNHNV, CDR2 YYDKDF (reference sequence). This CDR3 is built from 16 residues.